This T cell receptor beta chain was sequenced during a study of T cell responses to AZD1222 COVID-19 vaccine. Points from the study as a whole: Donors, mostly white British, included more females; clonal diversity was possibly underestimated.

This CDR3 region has 15 residues. The V gene lost 7 bases and the J gene lost 5 bases, with 17 bases spanning the gap. Germline lookup yields CDR1 MNHEY and CDR2 SMNVEV (reference sequence). As to this clone: The antigen is unknown.

Assay: immunoSEQ multiplex PCR; the TCRdb copy retains only in-frame clones and omits some. The table records about 93,000 clones, about 86% of them present only once. The specimen comprised peripheral blood, sampled on day 0 of AZD1222 vaccination. This sequence was found in an adult in good health. The chain carries TRBV27 and TRBJ1-4; tentative D call: TRBD1 (5 bases). The CDR3 region has the DNA TGTGCCAGCAAAACACGCATGCAGGGAAATGAAAAACTGTTTTTT. Translation gives CASKTRMQGNEKLFF.